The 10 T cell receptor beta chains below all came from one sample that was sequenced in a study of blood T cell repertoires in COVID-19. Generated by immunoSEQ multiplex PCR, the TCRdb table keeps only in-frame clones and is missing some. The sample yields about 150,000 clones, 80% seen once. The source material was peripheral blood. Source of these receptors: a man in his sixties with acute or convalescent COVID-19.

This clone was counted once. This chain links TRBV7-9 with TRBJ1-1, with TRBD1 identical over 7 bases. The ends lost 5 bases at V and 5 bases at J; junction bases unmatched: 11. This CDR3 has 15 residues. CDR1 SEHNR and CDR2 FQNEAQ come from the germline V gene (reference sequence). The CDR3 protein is CASSVPTGFRTEAFF. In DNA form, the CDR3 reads TGTGCCAGCAGCGTACCGACAGGGTTTCGGACTGAAGCTTTCTTT.

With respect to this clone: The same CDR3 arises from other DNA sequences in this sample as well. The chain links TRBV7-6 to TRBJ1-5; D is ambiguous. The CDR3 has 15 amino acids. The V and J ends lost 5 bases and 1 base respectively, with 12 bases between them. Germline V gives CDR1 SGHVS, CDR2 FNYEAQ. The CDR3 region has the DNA TGTGCCAGCAGCCCCGGTGGGCTGAGCAATCAGCCCCAGCATTTT. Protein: CASSPGGLSNQPQHF.

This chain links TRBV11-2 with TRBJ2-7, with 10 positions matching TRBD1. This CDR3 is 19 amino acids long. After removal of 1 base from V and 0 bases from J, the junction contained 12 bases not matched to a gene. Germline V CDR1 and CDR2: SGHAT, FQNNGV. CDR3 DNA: TGTGCCAGCAGCTTAGGTGGGACAGGGGTCTTTCCGAGCTCCTACGAGCAGTACTTC. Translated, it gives CASSLGGTGVFPSSYEQYF.

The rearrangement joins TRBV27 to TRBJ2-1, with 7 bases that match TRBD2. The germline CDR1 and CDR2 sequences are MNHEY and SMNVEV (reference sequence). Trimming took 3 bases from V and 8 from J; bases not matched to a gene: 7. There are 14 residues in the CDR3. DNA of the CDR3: TGTGCCAGCAGTTTTCGGGGGGTGAGGGATGAGCAGTTCTTC. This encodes CASSFRGVRDEQFF.

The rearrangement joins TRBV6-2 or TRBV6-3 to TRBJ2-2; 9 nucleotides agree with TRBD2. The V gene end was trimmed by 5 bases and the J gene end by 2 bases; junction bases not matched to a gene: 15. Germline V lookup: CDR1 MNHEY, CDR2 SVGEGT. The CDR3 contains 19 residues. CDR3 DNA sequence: TGTGCCAGCAGTCGGTACTCGACTAGCGGAGCCCCTAACACCGGGGAGCTGTTTTTT. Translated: CASSRYSTSGAPNTGELFF.

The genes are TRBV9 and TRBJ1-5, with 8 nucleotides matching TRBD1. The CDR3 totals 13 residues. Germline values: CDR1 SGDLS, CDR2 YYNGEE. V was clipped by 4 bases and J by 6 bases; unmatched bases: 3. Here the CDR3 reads CASSSGTGQPQHF. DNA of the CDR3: TGTGCCAGCAGCTCCGGGACAGGTCAGCCCCAGCATTTT.

The CDR3 DNA reads TGTGCCAGCAGCTCCCAGCGGGGTGCCTACGAGCAGTACTTC. It translates to CASSSQRGAYEQYF. The chain links TRBV7-2 to TRBJ2-7, with TRBD2 matching over 7 bases. The length of the CDR3 is 14 residues. After removal of 4 bases from V and 2 bases from J, the junction contained 5 bases not matched to a gene. Germline CDR1 and CDR2: SGHTA and FQGNSA.

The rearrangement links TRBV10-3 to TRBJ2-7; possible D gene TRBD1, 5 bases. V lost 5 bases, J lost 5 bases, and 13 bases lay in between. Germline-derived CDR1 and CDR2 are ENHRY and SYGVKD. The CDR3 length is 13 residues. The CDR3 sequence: CAISYDRTNEQYF. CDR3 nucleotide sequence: TGTGCCATCAGTTATGACAGAACCAACGAGCAGTACTTC.

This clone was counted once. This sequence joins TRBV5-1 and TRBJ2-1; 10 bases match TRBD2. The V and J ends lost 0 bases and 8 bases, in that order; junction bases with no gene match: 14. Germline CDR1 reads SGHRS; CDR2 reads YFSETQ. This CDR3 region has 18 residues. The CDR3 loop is CASSLAGLAGARGDEQFF. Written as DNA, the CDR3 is TGCGCCAGCAGCTTGGCGGGGCTAGCGGGGGCCCGGGGGGATGAGCAGTTCTTC.

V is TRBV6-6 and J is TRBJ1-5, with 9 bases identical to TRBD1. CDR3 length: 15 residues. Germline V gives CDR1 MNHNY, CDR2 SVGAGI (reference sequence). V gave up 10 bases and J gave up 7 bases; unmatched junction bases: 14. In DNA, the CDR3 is TGTGCCATCGCACGCCAGGGACAGGGTATCCAGCCCCAGCATTTT. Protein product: CAIARQGQGIQPQHF.